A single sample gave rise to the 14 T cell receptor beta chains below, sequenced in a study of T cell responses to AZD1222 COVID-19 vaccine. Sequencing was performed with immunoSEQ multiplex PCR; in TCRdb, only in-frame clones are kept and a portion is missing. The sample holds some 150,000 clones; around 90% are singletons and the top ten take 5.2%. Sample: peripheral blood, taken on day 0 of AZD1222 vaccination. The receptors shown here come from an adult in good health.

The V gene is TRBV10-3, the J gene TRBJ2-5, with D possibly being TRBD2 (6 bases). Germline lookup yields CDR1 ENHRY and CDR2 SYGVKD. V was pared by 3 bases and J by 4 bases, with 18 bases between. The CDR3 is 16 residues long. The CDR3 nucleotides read TGTGCCATCAGTGACGTGACTAGAGGTAGAGGAGAGACCCAGTACTTC. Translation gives CAISDVTRGRGETQYF.

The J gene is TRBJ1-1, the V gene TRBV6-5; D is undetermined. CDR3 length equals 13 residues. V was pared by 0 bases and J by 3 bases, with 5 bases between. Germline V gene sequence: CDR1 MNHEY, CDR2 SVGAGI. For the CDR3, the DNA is TGTGCCAGCAGTTACTCGTTAGACACTGAAGCTTTCTTT. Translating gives CASSYSLDTEAFF.

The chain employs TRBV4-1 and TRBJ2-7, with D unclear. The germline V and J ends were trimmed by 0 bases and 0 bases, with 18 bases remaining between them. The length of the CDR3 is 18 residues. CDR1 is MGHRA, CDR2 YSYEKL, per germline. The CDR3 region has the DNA TGCGCCAGCAGCCAAGAAAGTCCTATGGGGTCCAGCTCCTACGAGCAGTACTTC. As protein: CASSQESPMGSSSYEQYF.

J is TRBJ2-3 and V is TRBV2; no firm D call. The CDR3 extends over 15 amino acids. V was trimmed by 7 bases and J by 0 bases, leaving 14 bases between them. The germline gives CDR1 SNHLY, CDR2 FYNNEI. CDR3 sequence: CASKGRPRSTDTQYF. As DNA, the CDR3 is TGTGCCAGCAAGGGTAGGCCCAGGAGCACAGATACGCAGTATTTT.

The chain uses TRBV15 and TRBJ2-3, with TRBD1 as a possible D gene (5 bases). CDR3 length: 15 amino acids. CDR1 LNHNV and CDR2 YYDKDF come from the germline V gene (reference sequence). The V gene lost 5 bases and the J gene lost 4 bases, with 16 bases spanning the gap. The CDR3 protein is CATSPGQNAADTQYF. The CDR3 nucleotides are TGTGCCACCAGCCCAGGGCAGAACGCGGCAGATACGCAGTATTTT.

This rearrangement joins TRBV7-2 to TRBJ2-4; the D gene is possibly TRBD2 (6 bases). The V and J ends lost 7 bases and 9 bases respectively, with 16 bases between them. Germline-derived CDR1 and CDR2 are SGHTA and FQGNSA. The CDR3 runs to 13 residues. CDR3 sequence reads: CASTRLDVGIQYF. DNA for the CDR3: TGTGCCAGCACCCGACTAGATGTAGGCATTCAGTACTTC.

The CDR3 loop is CASSQTLTGIEKLFF. CDR3 in DNA: TGCGCCAGCAGCCAGACATTGACAGGGATTGAAAAACTGTTTTTT. The chain joins TRBV4-1 to TRBJ1-4, with 7 bases fitting TRBD1. The germline V gene encodes CDR1 MGHRA and CDR2 YSYEKL. The CDR3 is 15 amino acids. The V segment lost 3 bases and the J segment 7 bases; nucleotides outside the gene matches: 8.

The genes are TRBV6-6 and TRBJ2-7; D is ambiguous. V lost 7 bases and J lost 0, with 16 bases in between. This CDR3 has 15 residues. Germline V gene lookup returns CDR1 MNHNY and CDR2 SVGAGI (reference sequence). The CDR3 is CASTALIQSSYEQYF. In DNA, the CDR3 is TGTGCCAGCACTGCCCTTATCCAAAGCTCCTACGAGCAGTACTTC.

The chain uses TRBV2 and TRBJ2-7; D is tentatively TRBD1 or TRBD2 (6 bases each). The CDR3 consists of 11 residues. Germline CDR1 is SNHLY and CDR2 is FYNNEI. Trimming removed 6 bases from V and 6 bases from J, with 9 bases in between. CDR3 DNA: TGTGCCAGCAGGGGGGGCTTCGAGCAGTACTTC. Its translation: CASRGGFEQYF.

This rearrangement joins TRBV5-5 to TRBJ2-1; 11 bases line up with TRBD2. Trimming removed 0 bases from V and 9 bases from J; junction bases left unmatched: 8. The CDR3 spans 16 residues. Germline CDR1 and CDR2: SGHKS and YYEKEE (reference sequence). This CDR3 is CASSLAGSGGALEQFF. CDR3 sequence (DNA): TGTGCCAGCAGCTTGGCGGGTAGCGGGGGGGCCCTTGAGCAGTTCTTC.

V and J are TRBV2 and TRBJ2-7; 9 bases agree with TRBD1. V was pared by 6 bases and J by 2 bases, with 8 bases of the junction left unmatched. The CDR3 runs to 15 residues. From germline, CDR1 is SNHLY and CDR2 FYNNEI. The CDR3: CASRHRDRGTYEQYF. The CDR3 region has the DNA TGTGCCAGCAGGCACAGAGACAGGGGGACCTACGAGCAGTACTTC.

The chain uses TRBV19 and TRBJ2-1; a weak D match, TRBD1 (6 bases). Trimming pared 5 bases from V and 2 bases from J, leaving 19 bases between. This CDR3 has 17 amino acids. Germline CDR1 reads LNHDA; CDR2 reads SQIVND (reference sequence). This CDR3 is CASSPSSGTRTYNEQFF. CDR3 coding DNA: TGTGCCAGTAGTCCCTCCTCCGGGACAAGGACCTACAATGAGCAGTTCTTC. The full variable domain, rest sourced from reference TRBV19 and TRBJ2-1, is DGGITQSPKYLFRKEGQNVTLSCEQNLNHDAMYWYRQDPGQGLRLIYYSQIVNDFQKGDIAEGYSVSREKKESFPLTVTSAQKNPTAFYLCASSPSSGTRTYNEQFFGPGTRLTVL.

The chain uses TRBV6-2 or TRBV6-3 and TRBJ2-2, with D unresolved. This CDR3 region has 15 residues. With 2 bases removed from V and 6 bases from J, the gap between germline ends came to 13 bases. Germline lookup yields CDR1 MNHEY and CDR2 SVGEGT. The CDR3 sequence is CASSYEEGGAGELFF. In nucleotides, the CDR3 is TGTGCCAGCAGTTACGAAGAAGGTGGGGCCGGGGAGCTGTTTTTT.

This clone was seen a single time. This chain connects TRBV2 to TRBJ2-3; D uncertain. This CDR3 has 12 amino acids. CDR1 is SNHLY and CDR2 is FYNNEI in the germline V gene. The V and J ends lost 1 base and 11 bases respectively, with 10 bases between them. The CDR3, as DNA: TGTGCCAGCAGTGAAGGTCCCTGGGGGCAGTATTTT. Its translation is CASSEGPWGQYF.